These 24 T cell receptor beta chains were all obtained from the same sample, sequenced in a study of graft-versus-host responses after intestinal transplantation. Method: immunoSEQ multiplex PCR; TCRdb's copy keeps in-frame clones and lacks some. The data show under 75,000 clones, with around nine tenths seen just once and less than 2% held by the top ten. Intraepithelial lymphocytes and lamina propria lymphocytes were released through processing of graft tissue. Specimen: ileum tissue, collected 357 days after transplant. These receptors were collected from a human patient who received an intestinal transplant, so some T cells may come from the graft donor.

By its share, this clone is medium-sized. V and J are TRBV19 and TRBJ1-1; perhaps TRBD1 as D (6 bases). Germline V gene data show CDR1 as LNHDA and CDR2 as SQIVND (reference sequence). This CDR3 has 14 residues. V was clipped by 5 bases and J by 5 bases, with 15 bases between them. CDR3 sequence reads: CASSLRGAGTEAFF. The DNA for the CDR3 is TGTGCCAGTAGTTTGCGGGGGGCAGGGACTGAAGCTTTCTTT.

This chain connects TRBV4-2 to TRBJ2-7, with 10 bases aligning to TRBD2. Germline lookup yields CDR1 LGHNA and CDR2 YNFKEQ. The J segment lost 0 bases and the V segment lost 1 base, leaving 3 bases of the junction unmatched. CDR3 length: 16 residues. The CDR3 loop is CASSQVGLATSYEQYF. The CDR3 DNA reads TGTGCCAGCAGCCAAGTGGGACTAGCGACCTCCTACGAGCAGTACTTC.

The chain links TRBV9 to TRBJ2-2, with D perhaps given as TRBD1 or TRBD2 (5 bases each). This CDR3 is 19 amino acids long. Trimming shortened V by 2 bases and J by 3 bases, and 23 bases separated the two germline ends. CDR1 is SGDLS and CDR2 is YYNGEE in the germline V gene. CDR3 loop: CASSVYRDQVSLHTGELFF. CDR3 bases: TGTGCCAGCAGCGTTTACCGGGACCAGGTATCGCTACACACCGGGGAGCTGTTTTTT.

As for this clone: Other nucleotide sequences in the sample specify the same CDR3. The chain employs TRBV29-1 and TRBJ2-7; D ambiguous. The germline gives CDR1 SQVTM, CDR2 ANQGSEA. The CDR3 spans 15 residues. Trimming shortened V by 6 bases and J by 0 bases, and 18 bases separated the two germline ends. Here the CDR3 DNA reads TGCAGCGTCTATTCAACGTCTAGGAGCTCCTACGAGCAGTACTTC. This sequence encodes CSVYSTSRSSYEQYF.

This chain uses TRBV18 with TRBJ1-1; possible D gene TRBD1, 6 bases. This CDR3 is 15 amino acids long. Germline V gene data show CDR1 as KGHSH and CDR2 as LQKENI. V was trimmed by 1 base and J by 4 bases, leaving 13 bases between them. The CDR3 DNA follows: TGTGCCAGCTCACCACAACAGGGATCGAGCACTGAAGCTTTCTTT. Encoded protein: CASSPQQGSSTEAFF.

The chain links TRBV18 to TRBJ2-3; no definite D call. The V end was cut by 3 bases, the J end by 2 bases, with 0 bases between. The CDR3 has 11 amino acids. Looked up from germline, CDR1 is KGHSH and CDR2 is LQKENI. The DNA of the CDR3 is TGTGCCAGCTCACCCACAGATACGCAGTATTTT. It yields the protein CASSPTDTQYF.

The gene calls are TRBV10-3 and TRBJ2-7; D uncertain. Trimming removed 1 base at V and 4 bases at J, with 14 bases between. This CDR3 contains 15 residues. Germline CDR1 is ENHRY and CDR2 is SYGVKD. CDR3 protein: CAISEYRPPFYEQYF. DNA of the CDR3: TGTGCCATCAGTGAGTATCGACCTCCCTTTTACGAGCAGTACTTC.

The chain has TRBV6-5 and TRBJ1-2; a weak D match, TRBD1 (5 bases). The CDR3 is 13 amino acids. V was shortened by 2 bases and J by 8 bases, with 12 bases between the two germline ends. Germline CDR1 MNHEY, CDR2 SVGAGI. As DNA, the CDR3 is TGTGCCAGCAGTTACGAGAGGGGTGGGGGCTACACCTTC. Its protein is CASSYERGGGYTF.

This chain uses TRBV7-9 with TRBJ1-1; the D is unclear. V lost 3 bases and J lost 3, with 5 bases in between. Germline lookup yields CDR1 SEHNR and CDR2 FQNEAQ (reference sequence). The CDR3 extends over 12 amino acids. The CDR3 DNA follows: TGTGCCAGCAGCTTCGCCGACACTGAAGCTTTCTTT. This sequence encodes CASSFADTEAFF. Full variable domain (outside the CDR3, taken from reference TRBV7-9 and TRBJ1-1): DTGVSQNPRHKITKRGQNVTFRCDPISEHNRLYWYRQTLGQGPEFLTYFQNEAQLEKSRLLSDRFSAERPKGSFSTLEIQRTEQGDSAMYLCASSFADTEAFFGQGTRLTVV.

The chain is built from TRBV19 and TRBJ1-5, with D perhaps TRBD1 (6 bases). Germline assignment: CDR1 LNHDA and CDR2 SQIVND (reference sequence). The CDR3 totals 16 residues. V lost 6 bases to trimming and J lost 1 base, with 16 bases between them. The CDR3 here is CASSSTTGASNQPQHF. The CDR3 DNA follows: TGTGCCAGTAGCTCTACGACAGGAGCAAGCAATCAGCCCCAGCATTTT.

The J gene is TRBJ1-4, the V gene TRBV4-1; possibly TRBD1 for D (6 bases). Deletions cut 4 bases from V and 2 bases from J, with 14 bases between. The CDR3 runs to 16 residues. CDR1 is MGHRA, CDR2 YSYEKL, per germline. The CDR3 sequence is CASSLTGYMTNEKLFF. The CDR3 bases are TGCGCCAGCAGCCTCACAGGGTATATGACTAATGAAAAACTGTTTTTT.

J is TRBJ2-1 and V is TRBV5-1; 7 bases map to TRBD1. From germline, CDR1 is SGHRS and CDR2 YFSETQ. With V trimmed by 0 bases and J by 0 bases, 6 bases remained unmatched. The CDR3 loop spans 17 amino acids. The CDR3 is CASSLGGGLGSYNEQFF. In DNA, the CDR3 is TGCGCCAGCAGCTTGGGAGGGGGCCTGGGCTCCTACAATGAGCAGTTCTTC.

This chain uses TRBV6-1 with TRBJ1-1; D unresolved. The CDR3 is 16 residues long. The ends were cut back, 4 bases at V and 3 bases at J, with 18 bases in the middle. Germline values: CDR1 MNHNS, CDR2 SASEGT. For the CDR3, the DNA is TGTGCCAGCAGTGCCCCTCGGGCGGTCGGATACACTGAAGCTTTCTTT. It codes for CASSAPRAVGYTEAFF.

The chain uses TRBV7-9 and TRBJ2-7, with 16 bases matching TRBD2. This CDR3 contains 18 residues. V shed 5 bases, J shed 0 bases, and the junction held 7 bases outside the gene matches. Germline CDR1 is SEHNR and CDR2 is FQNEAQ (reference sequence). The CDR3 nucleotides read TGTGCCAGCAGCCCGGGACTAGCGGGGGGGTCGGGCTCCTACGAGCAGTACTTC. Translated, it gives CASSPGLAGGSGSYEQYF.

The chain uses TRBV5-4 and TRBJ2-5; 9 bases align to TRBD2. This CDR3 is 14 amino acids long. With V trimmed by 5 bases and J by 2 bases, 4 bases remained unmatched. Germline V lookup: CDR1 SGHNT, CDR2 YYREEE (reference sequence). The CDR3, as DNA: TGTGCCAGCAGAGCAACTAGCGGGCAAGAGACCCAGTACTTC. Its protein is CASRATSGQETQYF.

This rearrangement joins TRBV5-4 to TRBJ1-2; no clear D. CDR3 length equals 15 residues. Trimming removed 2 bases at V and 0 bases at J, with 11 bases between. The germline V gene has CDR1 SGHNT and CDR2 YYREEE (reference sequence). CDR3 nucleotide sequence: TGTGCCAGCAGCTTAAGTCACCTCTCTAACTATGGCTACACCTTC. Translating gives CASSLSHLSNYGYTF.

The chain joins TRBV28 to TRBJ1-3; the D gene is possibly TRBD1 (6 bases). The CDR3 runs to 15 residues. Trimming stripped 7 bases from V and 6 bases from J, with 19 bases between. Looked up from germline, CDR1 is MDHEN and CDR2 is SYDVKM. The CDR3 nucleotides read TGTGCCAGCACCACAGTAAGGGGGGCTGAAAACACCATATATTTT. Encoded protein: CASTTVRGAENTIYF.

CDR3 loop: CASSVNRDRGNTEAFF. As DNA, the CDR3 is TGTGCCAGCAGCGTCAACCGGGACAGGGGAAACACTGAAGCTTTCTTT. The V gene is TRBV9, the J gene TRBJ1-1; the match to TRBD1 covers 10 bases. With 2 bases clipped from V and 2 bases from J, the junction kept 6 bases outside the gene matches. The CDR3 totals 16 residues. Germline lookup yields CDR1 SGDLS and CDR2 YYNGEE. Complete variable domain (other parts from reference TRBV9 and TRBJ1-1): DSGVTQTPKHLITATGQRVTLRCSPRSGDLSVYWYQQSLDQGLQFLIQYYNGEERAKGNILERFSAQQFPDLHSELNLSSLELGDSALYFCASSVNRDRGNTEAFFGQGTRLTVV.

This chain connects TRBV28 to TRBJ2-7, with 9 bases matching TRBD1. Germline assignment: CDR1 MDHEN and CDR2 SYDVKM. V lost 2 bases and J lost 4; bases outside the gene matches: 6. The CDR3 is 15 residues long. CDR3 protein: CASSLAGTGSYEQYF. The CDR3 nucleotides are TGTGCCAGCAGTTTAGCCGGGACAGGGTCTTACGAGCAGTACTTC.

The chain recombines TRBV6-5 with TRBJ2-3, with D perhaps TRBD1 (6 bases). This CDR3 comprises 15 residues. Trimming stripped 6 bases from V and 0 bases from J, with 13 bases between. CDR1 and CDR2 (germline): MNHEY, SVGAGI. In nucleotides, the CDR3 is TGTGCCAGCAGCCGGACAGTGCCTAGCACAGATACGCAGTATTTT. It is translated as CASSRTVPSTDTQYF.

This chain links TRBV18 with TRBJ2-5; D possibly corresponds to TRBD2 (6 bases). CDR3 size: 13 residues. V was clipped by 2 bases and J by 3 bases, with 7 bases between them. Germline assignment: CDR1 KGHSH and CDR2 LQKENI. CDR3 sequence reads: CASSPSGEETQYF. In DNA, the CDR3 is TGTGCCAGCTCACCATCGGGGGAAGAGACCCAGTACTTC.

The chain is built from TRBV27 and TRBJ1-6, with TRBD1 matching over 7 bases. From germline, CDR1 is MNHEY and CDR2 SMNVEV (reference sequence). The CDR3 contains 17 residues. With V trimmed by 2 bases and J by 8 bases, 12 bases remained unmatched. The CDR3 here is CASSLRTVQGYDSPLHF. The CDR3 DNA sequence: TGTGCCAGCAGTTTAAGGACGGTACAGGGGTATGATTCACCCCTCCACTTT.

The chain employs TRBV6-4 and TRBJ2-2; possibly TRBD1 for D (6 bases). Germline values: CDR1 MRHNA, CDR2 SNTAGT. Trimming pared 5 bases from V and 5 bases from J, leaving 12 bases between. CDR3 size: 14 residues. The CDR3 here is CASSPQGWTGELFF. CDR3 DNA sequence: TGTGCCAGCAGTCCACAGGGATGGACCGGGGAGCTGTTTTTT.

The V call is TRBV9, the J call TRBJ1-1; 8 positions match TRBD1. Trimming took 0 bases from V and 4 from J; bases not matched to a gene: 5. In germline, CDR1 is SGDLS, CDR2 YYNGEE. This CDR3 is built from 15 residues. CDR3 nucleotides: TGTGCCAGCAGCGTAGTAGACAGGGGTATCACTGAAGCTTTCTTT. It codes for CASSVVDRGITEAFF.